These 25 T cell receptor beta chains originate from one sample sequenced in a study of shared clonotypes between healthy human individuals. Naive CD8 cells lacked CD45RO, underwent positive selection for CCR7 and left out terminally differentiated effector memory CD45RA+ cells. Some clones are missing from TCRdb's copy, which holds only in-frame ones; the method was immunoSEQ multiplex PCR. The sample holds some 1,900,000 clones, roughly 94% seen once. Sequencing was done on a sample of naive CD8+ T cells sorted from blood. Receptors originate from a man between 18 and 35 years old in good health.

The chain links TRBV11-3 to TRBJ1-1; D may be TRBD1 (6 bases). With 4 bases removed from V and 4 bases from J, the gap between germline ends came to 16 bases. The CDR3 consists of 15 residues. In germline, CDR1 is SGHNT, CDR2 YENEEA. The CDR3 here is CASSSGTSEGTEAFF. CDR3 nucleotides: TGTGCCAGCAGCTCCGGGACATCAGAGGGCACTGAAGCTTTCTTT.

The gene calls are TRBV6-6 and TRBJ1-2; perhaps TRBD1 as D (6 bases). V lost 2 bases and J lost 3, with 16 bases in between. Germline CDR1 and CDR2: MNHNY and SVGAGI (reference sequence). The CDR3 consists of 16 residues. The CDR3 DNA reads TGTGCCAGCAGTTACAGCAGGGTGGAGGGGGACTATGGCTACACCTTC. Translating it yields CASSYSRVEGDYGYTF.

The chain employs TRBV13 and TRBJ2-7; D perhaps matches TRBD2 (5 bases). Germline CDR1 reads PRHDT; CDR2 reads FYEKMQ (reference sequence). V lost 6 bases to trimming and J lost 3 bases, with 12 bases between them. The CDR3 spans 13 residues. CDR3 sequence reads: CASREALNYEQYF. CDR3 DNA: TGTGCCAGCAGGGAGGCCCTTAACTACGAGCAGTACTTC.

This chain links TRBV7-9 with TRBJ2-3; no clear D. This CDR3 comprises 15 residues. Germline V CDR1 and CDR2: SEHNR, FQNEAQ (reference sequence). V lost 0 bases and J 1 base, leaving 8 bases between the germline ends. CDR3 coding DNA: TGTGCCAGCAGCTTAGCCGACGGACGCACAGATACGCAGTATTTT. It yields the protein CASSLADGRTDTQYF.

Concerning this clone itself: Germline and junction disagree at one end, which may indicate a read error. Here the CDR3 reads CASSLGVGYGCTF. The CDR3 bases are TGTGCCAGCAGTTTAGGGGTGGGGTATGGCTGCACCTTC. The chain couples TRBV27 to TRBJ1-2; D remains ambiguous. In germline, CDR1 is MNHEY, CDR2 SMNVEV (reference sequence). This CDR3 has 13 amino acids.

J is TRBJ1-4 and V is TRBV5-6, with D unresolved. Germline assignment: CDR1 SGHDT and CDR2 YYEEEE. V shed 1 base and J shed 7 bases, with 14 bases lying between them. CDR3 length: 15 residues. CDR3 in amino acids: CASSLSLGYPEKLFF. CDR3 in DNA: TGTGCCAGCAGCTTGAGTTTGGGCTACCCTGAAAAACTGTTTTTT.

The chain carries TRBV10-3 and TRBJ2-5; possible D gene TRBD2, 6 bases. Trimming removed 2 bases at V and 5 bases at J, with 15 bases between. In germline, CDR1 is ENHRY, CDR2 SYGVKD. There are 15 residues in the CDR3. The CDR3 region has the DNA TGTGCCATCAGTGAGGTTCGCGGGGCGCGCGAGACCCAGTACTTC. Protein sequence: CAISEVRGARETQYF.

This chain uses TRBV6-1 with TRBJ2-1; D unclear. The CDR3 is made up of 14 amino acids. The V and J ends lost 1 base and 7 bases respectively, with 11 bases between them. CDR1 and CDR2 from the germline V gene are MNHNS and SASEGT. CDR3: CASSEEGWWNEQFF. In DNA, the CDR3 is TGTGCCAGCAGTGAAGAAGGTTGGTGGAATGAGCAGTTCTTC.

The chain links TRBV5-1 to TRBJ2-7; D not certain. V was shortened by 2 bases and J by 5 bases, with 11 bases between the two germline ends. CDR1 is SGHRS and CDR2 is YFSETQ in the germline V gene. This CDR3 has 13 amino acids. CDR3 DNA: TGCGCCAGCAGCTTTTCCGGCCGACACGAGCAGTACTTC. It specifies CASSFSGRHEQYF.

The chain joins TRBV11-2 to TRBJ2-5; a weak D match, TRBD1 (5 bases). There are 14 residues in the CDR3. The ends were cut back, 1 base at V and 4 bases at J, with 10 bases in the middle. Germline V gene sequence: CDR1 SGHAT, CDR2 FQNNGV. The CDR3 DNA is TGTGCCAGCAGCTTAGGTTACAGGAGAGAGACCCAGTACTTC. Its protein product is CASSLGYRRETQYF.

A word on this clone: The sample has other DNA sequences that encode this CDR3 too. This sequence joins TRBV4-1 and TRBJ1-1; D may be TRBD1 (5 bases). V lost 1 base and J lost 4, with 7 bases in between. The V gene's germline CDR1 is MGHRA and CDR2 YSYEKL. The CDR3 spans 13 residues. The CDR3 here is CASSQVRATEAFF. DNA for the CDR3: TGCGCCAGCAGCCAAGTCAGGGCCACTGAAGCTTTCTTT.

The chain has TRBV9 and TRBJ2-5; D not certain. The germline V gene has CDR1 SGDLS and CDR2 YYNGEE. The V end was cut by 0 bases, the J end by 0 bases, with 15 bases between. The CDR3 spans 17 residues. The CDR3 region is CASSVGTGRRYQETQYF. The CDR3, as DNA: TGTGCCAGCAGCGTAGGAACGGGCCGAAGGTACCAAGAGACCCAGTACTTC.

The V gene is TRBV2, the J gene TRBJ2-3; tentative D call: TRBD1 (6 bases). The CDR3 runs to 11 residues. Looked up from germline, CDR1 is SNHLY and CDR2 is FYNNEI. The V and J ends lost 8 bases and 7 bases respectively, with 10 bases between them. The CDR3 DNA is TGTGCCAGCGGGGGCTCATATACGCAGTATTTT. Translating gives CASGGSYTQYF.

The chain carries TRBV4-3 and TRBJ2-7, with TRBD2 as a possible D gene (5 bases). Germline CDR1 is LGHNA and CDR2 is YSLEER. The CDR3 is made up of 15 amino acids. With 3 bases removed from V and 4 bases from J, the gap between germline ends came to 16 bases. CDR3 nucleotides: TGCGCCAGCAGCCAGACGGTCTTCGGGAAGTACGAGCAGTACTTC. It translates to CASSQTVFGKYEQYF.

This chain connects TRBV27 to TRBJ2-7, with 7 bases identical to TRBD2. The CDR3 spans 15 residues. Germline V CDR1 and CDR2: MNHEY, SMNVEV (reference sequence). V shed 10 bases, J shed 5 bases, and the junction held 17 bases outside the gene matches. The CDR3 sequence: CATNRGRGGENEQYF. As DNA, the CDR3 is TGTGCCACCAATCGGGGGAGGGGAGGAGAGAACGAGCAGTACTTC.

The chain employs TRBV19 and TRBJ2-7, with D perhaps given as TRBD1 or TRBD2 (5 bases each). V dropped 3 bases and J dropped 2 bases, with 11 bases sitting between them. The CDR3 extends over 14 amino acids. Germline V lookup: CDR1 LNHDA, CDR2 SQIVND (reference sequence). The CDR3 here is CASSMGDPPYEQYF. The CDR3 DNA follows: TGTGCCAGTAGTATGGGGGACCCCCCCTACGAGCAGTACTTC. Filled out from reference TRBV19 and TRBJ2-7, the complete variable domain reads DGGITQSPKYLFRKEGQNVTLSCEQNLNHDAMYWYRQDPGQGLRLIYYSQIVNDFQKGDIAEGYSVSREKKESFPLTVTSAQKNPTAFYLCASSMGDPPYEQYFGPGTRLTVT.

This chain joins TRBV6-6 and TRBJ2-7; no reliable D call. The germline CDR1 and CDR2 sequences are MNHNY and SVGAGI (reference sequence). Trimming took 7 bases from V and 5 from J, leaving 18 bases between them. The CDR3 sequence is 14 residues long. In nucleotides, the CDR3 is TGTGCCAGCATTCTGACTGACGGTGGCCACGAGCAGTACTTC. Translated: CASILTDGGHEQYF.

The chain recombines TRBV5-1 with TRBJ1-2; 7 nucleotides match TRBD1. Germline V gives CDR1 SGHRS, CDR2 YFSETQ. The CDR3 consists of 19 residues. V shed 0 bases, J shed 1 base, and the junction held 15 bases outside the gene matches. The CDR3 nucleotides are TGCGCCAGCAGCTTGGCCGGGGGACAGCCTAGTCTTGTTAACTATGGCTACACCTTC. Its translation: CASSLAGGQPSLVNYGYTF.

This clone was recorded once. The V and J genes are TRBV7-9 and TRBJ2-3; D not resolved. CDR3 size: 14 residues. Germline loops: CDR1 SEHNR, CDR2 FQNEAQ (reference sequence). The V end lost 5 bases, the J end lost 0 bases, and 9 bases lay between the germline ends. The CDR3: CASSADHSTDTQYF. CDR3 in DNA: TGTGCCAGCAGCGCCGACCACAGCACAGATACGCAGTATTTT. Looking up the rest from reference TRBV7-9 and TRBJ2-3 gives the full variable domain: DTGVSQNPRHKITKRGQNVTFRCDPISEHNRLYWYRQTLGQGPEFLTYFQNEAQLEKSRLLSDRFSAERPKGSFSTLEIQRTEQGDSAMYLCASSADHSTDTQYFGPGTRLTVL.

This chain joins TRBV28 and TRBJ2-2; tentative D call: TRBD2 (7 bases). V was trimmed by 3 bases and J by 6 bases, leaving 14 bases between them. Germline V gives CDR1 MDHEN, CDR2 SYDVKM. The CDR3 has 15 amino acids. Here the CDR3 reads CASSFRGALAGELFF. In DNA, the CDR3 is TGTGCCAGCAGTTTTCGGGGGGCCTTGGCCGGGGAGCTGTTTTTT.

The V and J genes are TRBV10-1 and TRBJ2-7; D gene uncertain. V lost 3 bases, J lost 0 bases, and 12 bases lay in between. Germline-derived CDR1 and CDR2 are WNHNN and SYGVQD (reference sequence). This CDR3 contains 15 residues. The CDR3 DNA sequence: TGCGCCAGCAGTGACTCGACGGAGAGCTCCTACGAGCAGTACTTC. Translation: CASSDSTESSYEQYF.

This clone was observed once. The chain links TRBV5-6 to TRBJ2-7, with 7 bases aligning to TRBD1. The CDR3 runs to 17 residues. The trim removed 4 bases at V and 5 bases at J, leaving 18 bases unmatched. Germline V gives CDR1 SGHDT, CDR2 YYEEEE. The chain's CDR3 is CASSGWDSNGLWDEQYF. Here the CDR3 DNA reads TGTGCCAGCAGCGGGTGGGACAGTAATGGCCTCTGGGACGAGCAGTACTTC. The full variable domain, in which reference TRBV5-6 and TRBJ2-7 provide the parts outside the CDR3, is DAGVTQSPTHLIKTRGQQVTLRCSPKSGHDTVSWYQQALGQGPQFIFQYYEEEERQRGNFPDRFSGHQFPNYSSELNVNALLLGDSALYLCASSGWDSNGLWDEQYFGPGTRLTVT.

This clone was found once. V usage is TRBV7-3 and J usage is TRBJ2-7; weak D call: TRBD2 (5 bases). The V gene's germline CDR1 is SGHTA and CDR2 FQGTGA. This CDR3 spans 14 amino acids. The V and J ends lost 3 bases and 2 bases respectively, with 11 bases between them. Written as DNA, the CDR3 is TGTGCCAGCAGCTTTCGTCCGGGAACCTACGAGCAGTACTTC. Encoded protein: CASSFRPGTYEQYF.

The chain combines TRBV4-3 with TRBJ1-4; D perhaps matches TRBD1 (5 bases). The CDR3 is 16 residues long. V was clipped by 3 bases and J by 8 bases, with 19 bases between them. Germline V gene lookup returns CDR1 LGHNA and CDR2 YSLEER. Here the CDR3 reads CASSHPLQDGTEKLFF. The CDR3 region has the DNA TGCGCCAGCAGCCATCCGCTCCAAGACGGGACGGAAAAACTGTTTTTT.

Only a few counts were recorded for this clone. This sample includes further DNA sequences coding for the same CDR3. The chain has TRBV27 and TRBJ2-7; either TRBD1 or TRBD2 may supply D (5 bases each). Trimming stripped 2 bases from V and 3 bases from J, with 11 bases between. The CDR3 contains 14 residues. CDR1 MNHEY and CDR2 SMNVEV come from the germline V gene (reference sequence). CDR3 residues: CASSLGAGSYEQYF. The CDR3 DNA reads TGTGCCAGCAGTTTAGGGGCAGGGAGCTACGAGCAGTACTTC.